This T cell receptor beta chain was identified in a study of identical twins. Study findings and constraints: Researchers reported excess low generation probability among twin-shared out-of-frame alpha sequences.

Template switching created a universal primer site, and the cDNA included unique molecular identifiers. TCRdb reprocessed the 5' RACE reads with MiXCR, giving one entry per CDR3 protein. The sample includes fewer than 250,000 distinct CDR3 sequences, 7.5% of them seen just once. The V gene lost 4 bases and the J gene lost 9 bases, with 16 bases spanning the gap. This CDR3 is built from 14 residues. This clonotype was counted ten times or more. Antigen specificity is unknown. These records were also assigned to another study, of yellow fever vaccine responses in identical twins.

The gene calls are TRBV12-3 or TRBV12-4 and TRBJ2-4, with D possibly TRBD2 on 6 matching bases. Input material: CD8+ T cells sorted from blood. The origin of this receptor is a young woman in good health. The CDR3 sequence is CASSSGLAEGIQYF. The CDR3 DNA reads as TGTGCCAGCAGTTCGGGACTGGCCGAGGGCATTCAGTACTTC.